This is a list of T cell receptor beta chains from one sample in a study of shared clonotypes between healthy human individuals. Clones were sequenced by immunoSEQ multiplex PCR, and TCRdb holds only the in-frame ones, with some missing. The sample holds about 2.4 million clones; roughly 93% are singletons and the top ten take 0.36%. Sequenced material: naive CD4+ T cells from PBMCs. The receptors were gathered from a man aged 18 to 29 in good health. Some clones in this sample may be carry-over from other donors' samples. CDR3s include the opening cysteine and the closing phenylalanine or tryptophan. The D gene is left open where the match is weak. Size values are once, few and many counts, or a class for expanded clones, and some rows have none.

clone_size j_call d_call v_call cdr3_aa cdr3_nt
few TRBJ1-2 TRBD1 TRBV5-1 CASSLTGEGYGYTF TGCGCCAGCAGCTTGACAGGGGAGGGGTATGGCTACACCTTC
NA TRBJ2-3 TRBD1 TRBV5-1 CASSLQGVPDTQYF TGCGCCAGCAGCTTGCAGGGGGTGCCAGATACGCAGTATTTT
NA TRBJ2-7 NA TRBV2 CASGGSSYEQYF TGTGCCAGCGGTGGCAGCTCCTACGAGCAGTACTTC
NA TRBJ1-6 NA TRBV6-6 CASSYSMADSNSPLHF TGTGCCAGCAGTTACTCGATGGCTGACAGCAATTCACCCCTCCACTTT
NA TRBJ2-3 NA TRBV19 CASSIGPGKGTDTQYF TGTGCCAGTAGTATAGGGCCAGGGAAGGGGACAGATACGCAGTATTTT
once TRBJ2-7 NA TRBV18 CASSPPGQNYEQYF TGTGCCAGCTCACCGCCGGGGCAGAACTACGAGCAGTACTTC
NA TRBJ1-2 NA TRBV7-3 CASSLNALNYGYTF TGTGCCAGCAGCTTAAATGCTCTTAACTATGGCTACACCTTC
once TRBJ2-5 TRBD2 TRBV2 CASSPALNRGRAMETQYF TGTGCCAGCAGTCCCGCCCTTAACCGCGGGAGGGCCATGGAGACCCAGTACTTC
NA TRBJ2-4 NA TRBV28 CASSLRGSSKNIQYF TGTGCCAGCAGTTTGAGGGGTTCGTCCAAAAACATTCAGTACTTC
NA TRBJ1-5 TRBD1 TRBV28 CASSRTGGPVVGHF TGTGCCAGCAGTCGGACAGGGGGCCCCGTGGTGGGGCATTTT
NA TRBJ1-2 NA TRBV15 CATTPWGTIAGGYTF TGTGCCACCACTCCATGGGGGACTATTGCAGGGGGCTACACCTTC
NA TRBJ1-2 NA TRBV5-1 CASSLDVYGYTF TGCGCCAGCAGCTTGGATGTTTATGGCTACACCTTC
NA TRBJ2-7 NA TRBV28 CASSPTGPLYEQYF TGTGCCAGCAGTCCGACTGGACCTCTCTACGAGCAGTACTTC
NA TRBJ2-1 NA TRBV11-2 CASSPQGRVGNEQFF TGTGCCAGCAGCCCACAGGGCAGGGTTGGCAATGAGCAGTTCTTC
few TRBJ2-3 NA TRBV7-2 CASSLARAGRTDTQYF TGTGCCAGCAGCTTAGCGAGGGCGGGACGCACAGATACGCAGTATTTT
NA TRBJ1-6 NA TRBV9 CASSVATGSSPLHF TGTGCCAGCAGCGTAGCGACAGGCAGTTCACCCCTCCACTTT
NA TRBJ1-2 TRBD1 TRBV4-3 CASSHLRGNGNGYTF TGCGCCAGCAGCCACCTCAGGGGGAATGGGAATGGCTACACCTTC
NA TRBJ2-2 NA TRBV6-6 CASRLGTSTGELFF TGTGCCAGCAGACTCGGGACGAGTACCGGGGAGCTGTTTTTT
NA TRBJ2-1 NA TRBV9 CASALGPRLDEQFF TGTGCCAGCGCGCTAGGCCCCCGCCTAGATGAGCAGTTCTTC
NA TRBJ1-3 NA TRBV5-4 CASSLAPGKGHSGNTIYF TGTGCCAGCAGCTTGGCCCCCGGAAAGGGGCATTCTGGAAACACCATATATTTT
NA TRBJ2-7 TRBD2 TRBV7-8 CASSRGTSGYEQYF TGTGCCAGCAGCCGAGGGACTAGCGGCTACGAGCAGTACTTC
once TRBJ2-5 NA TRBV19 CASSTWRDAETQYF TGTGCCAGTAGTACATGGCGGGATGCGGAGACCCAGTACTTC
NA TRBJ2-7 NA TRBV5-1 CASSLGTVGEQYF TGCGCCAGCAGCTTGGGGACTGTGGGCGAGCAGTACTTC
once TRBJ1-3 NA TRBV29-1 CSVEQIGNTIYF TGCAGCGTTGAACAGATTGGAAACACCATATATTTT
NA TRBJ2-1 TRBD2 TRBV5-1 CASSPGRRASSYNEQFF TGCGCCAGCAGCCCCGGGAGGAGGGCGAGCTCCTACAATGAGCAGTTCTTC
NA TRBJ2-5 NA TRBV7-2 CASSLGGRIQETQYF TGTGCCAGCAGCTTAGGTGGACGCATCCAAGAGACCCAGTACTTC
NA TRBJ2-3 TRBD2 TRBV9 CASSKGLAGGTLSTDTQYF TGTGCCAGCAGCAAGGGACTAGCGGGAGGGACCCTGAGCACAGATACGCAGTATTTT
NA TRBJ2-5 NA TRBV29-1 CSVTTGNWETQYF TGCAGCGTTACAACAGGGAATTGGGAGACCCAGTACTTC
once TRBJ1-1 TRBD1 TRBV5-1 CASSPAGGRTEAFF TGCGCCAGCAGCCCCGCAGGGGGCCGCACTGAAGCTTTCTTT
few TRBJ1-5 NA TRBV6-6 CASSYSTAQPQHF TGTGCCAGCAGTTACTCGACAGCTCAGCCCCAGCATTTT
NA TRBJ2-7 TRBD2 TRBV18 CASSPPGLTYEQYF TGTGCCAGCTCACCACCGGGACTAACCTACGAGCAGTACTTC
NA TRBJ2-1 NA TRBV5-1 CASSLGVGDPYNEQFF TGCGCCAGCAGCTTGGGAGTGGGGGACCCCTACAATGAGCAGTTCTTC
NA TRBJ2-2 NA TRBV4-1 CASSPPARGGRTGELFF TGCGCCAGCAGCCCCCCCGCGAGAGGGGGTAGGACCGGGGAGCTGTTTTTT
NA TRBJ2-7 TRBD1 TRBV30 CAWSETGVPYEQYF TGTGCCTGGAGTGAAACAGGGGTGCCCTACGAGCAGTACTTC
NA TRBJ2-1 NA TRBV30 CATSAFSYNEQFF TGTGCCACCTCAGCATTCTCCTACAATGAGCAGTTCTTC
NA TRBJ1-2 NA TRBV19 CASSIPGAPGGGYTF TGTGCCAGTAGTATTCCGGGGGCGCCGGGTGGAGGCTACACCTTC
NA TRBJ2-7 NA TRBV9 CASSALGGYEQYF TGTGCCAGCAGCGCCTTAGGGGGTTACGAGCAGTACTTC
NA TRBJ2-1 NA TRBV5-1 CASSLEGLGAYNEQFF TGCGCCAGCAGCTTGGAAGGCCTAGGAGCCTACAATGAGCAGTTCTTC
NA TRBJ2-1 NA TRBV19 CASSMRGDPPVRFF TGTGCCAGTAGTATGAGGGGCGACCCGCCCGTGAGGTTCTTC
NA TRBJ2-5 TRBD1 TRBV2 CASKNRGQETQYF TGTGCCAGCAAAAACAGGGGGCAAGAGACCCAGTACTTC
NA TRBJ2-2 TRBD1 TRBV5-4 CASSLFWDRANTGELFF TGTGCCAGCAGCTTGTTTTGGGACAGGGCAAACACCGGGGAGCTGTTTTTT
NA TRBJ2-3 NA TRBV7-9 CASSPIGGPDTQYF TGTGCCAGCAGCCCCATCGGCGGGCCAGATACGCAGTATTTT
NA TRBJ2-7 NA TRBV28 CASSSPSWEQYF TGTGCCAGCAGTTCCCCCTCCTGGGAGCAGTACTTC
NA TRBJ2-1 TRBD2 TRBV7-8 CASSFNRLAGVYNEQFF TGTGCCAGCAGCTTTAACAGACTAGCGGGAGTGTACAATGAGCAGTTCTTC
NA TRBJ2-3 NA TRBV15 CATSRREGADTQYF TGTGCCACCAGCCGGCGGGAAGGGGCAGATACGCAGTATTTT
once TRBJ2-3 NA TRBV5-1 CASSSSISGSTDTQYF TGCGCCAGCAGCAGCTCCATCAGCGGTAGCACAGATACGCAGTATTTT
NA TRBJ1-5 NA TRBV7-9 CASSPLGWDNQPQHF TGTGCCAGCAGCCCCCTGGGGTGGGACAATCAGCCCCAGCATTTT
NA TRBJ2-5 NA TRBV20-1 CSVGQETQYF TGCAGTGTGGGACAAGAGACCCAGTACTTC
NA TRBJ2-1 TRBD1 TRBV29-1 CSVAGQGANEQFF TGCAGCGTTGCCGGACAGGGAGCAAATGAGCAGTTCTTC
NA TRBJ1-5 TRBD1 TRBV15 CATRPTGQGIGQPQHF TGTGCCACCAGGCCGACAGGACAGGGAATAGGGCAGCCCCAGCATTTT
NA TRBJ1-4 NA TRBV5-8 CASSLASGARTLFF TGTGCCAGCAGCTTGGCCTCAGGGGCGCGGACACTGTTTTTT
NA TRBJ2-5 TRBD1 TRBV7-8 CASSLAFGTGAQETQYF TGTGCCAGCAGCTTAGCGTTTGGGACAGGGGCCCAAGAGACCCAGTACTTC
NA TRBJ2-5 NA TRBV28 CASSLLGGLGTQYF TGTGCCAGCAGTTTATTGGGGGGTTTGGGGACCCAGTACTTC
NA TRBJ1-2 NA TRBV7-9 CASSLGVVGGANYGYTF TGTGCCAGCAGCTTAGGTGTGGTTGGGGGAGCTAACTATGGCTACACCTTC
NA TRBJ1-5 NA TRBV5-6 CASSRGNQPQHF TGTGCCAGCAGCAGGGGAAATCAGCCCCAGCATTTT
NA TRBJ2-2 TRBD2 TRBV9 CASSVSPGPGLAGPGELFF TGTGCCAGCAGCGTATCCCCGGGGCCGGGACTAGCGGGGCCCGGGGAGCTGTTTTTT
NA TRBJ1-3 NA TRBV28 CASRSVTDGISGNTIYF TGTGCCAGCAGATCGGTTACGGACGGAATCTCTGGAAACACCATATATTTT
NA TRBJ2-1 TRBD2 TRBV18 CASSPGGRAYNEQFF TGTGCCAGCTCACCGGGCGGGAGGGCCTACAATGAGCAGTTCTTC
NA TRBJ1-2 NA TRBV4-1 CASSQDMGGVYGYTF TGCGCCAGCAGCCAAGACATGGGAGGCGTTTATGGCTACACCTTC